This T cell receptor beta chain is drawn from a study of vaccination effects on CD4 cells after COVID-19 (dated by TCRdb to 2021 to 2024). About the study as a whole: Across the study, the median time from the second dose to post-vaccine sampling was 72 days (range 14 to 241). Altogether, 10 COVID-19 convalescent patients and a handful of SARS-CoV-2-naive healthy vaccine recipients made up the full study. SARS-CoV-2 spike-specific CD4+ TCR repertoires from before and after mRNA vaccination were compared in COVID-19 convalescent patients and in infection-naive vaccine recipients. The Oncomine TCR Beta short-read assay on an Illumina iSeq 100 was used to sequence cultures from other donors in the study.

Library prep was done by the immunoSEQ multiplex PCR assay. TCR beta CDR3 sequencing was performed on DNA from the cultured, isolated CD4+ T cells. Under the source paper's analysis protocol: Non-productive TCR sequences were discarded, and reads were trimmed to the CDR3 region, with only CDR3s of 7 or more amino acids retained. The MANAFEST web app was used to pick out antigen-specific clonotypes by comparing their expansion in peptide wells with that in reference cultures. To be called positive, a clone needed expansion at FDR<0.05 compared with the reference and with all other wells, an odds ratio greater than 5, and a frequency greater than 0.1% in two replicate wells. Cross-reactive clonotypes were defined as significantly expanded in SARS-CoV-2 spike wells and in at least one common cold coronavirus spike condition. CDR3 similarity was assessed by Levenshtein distance with the stringdist R package, and unrooted trees were built with ape in R 3.6.1. The table was pulled from immuneACCESS by TCRdb, which kept in-frame rearrangements only. Such tables lose some clones; where checked, under half of the loss comes from unresolved V genes, and the rest has no known cause. That table is the source of V, J and clone size, and D and trimming were worked out from the DNA. The sample table lists about 24,000 clones, roughly 73% of them with a count of one. In total, the top ten clones hold roughly a quarter of the sample.

Here is what the overall study found, with its caveats: Limitations of the study were the small number of convalescent patients and the absence of early post-infection timepoints. In healthy vaccine recipients, vaccine-induced clones were almost all SARS-CoV-2 mono-reactive, with only 1 of 255 being cross-reactive with common cold coronaviruses. Clones induced by infection and clones induced by vaccination both contracted markedly at late timepoints after vaccination, which fits with T cell responses waning over time.

In the ViraFEST assay, PBMC were stimulated with viral peptide pools, and antigen-specific CD4+ T cell clonotypes were then identified by expansion using TCR sequencing. After more than 9 days of culture, CD4+ T cells were isolated with the EasySep CD4+ T cell isolation kit. Each participant got two doses of an mRNA SARS-CoV-2 vaccine, either BNT162b2 or mRNA-1273. The absence of prior SARS-CoV-2 infection in healthy vaccine recipients was confirmed by negative nucleocapsid antibodies before and after vaccination. Each well held around 2 million PBMC cultured in IMDM containing roughly 4.9% human AB serum, 9.5 to 10 IU/ml IL-2 and gentamicin, along with approximately 10 ug/ml peptides. On days 3 and 7, half of the culture medium was replaced with fresh IL-2-containing medium. Each peptide stimulation condition was cultured in triplicate wells unless otherwise noted. PBMC were separated from whole blood using Ficoll-Paque Plus gradient centrifugation and were then either cryopreserved at -140C or used fresh. The overlapping peptide pools covered the spike proteins of SARS-CoV-2 as well as those of the common cold coronaviruses HCoV-NL63, HCoV-OC43 and HCoV-229E. The QIAamp micro DNA kit was used to extract genomic DNA from the cultured CD4+ T cells.

Worth noting for this clone: This receptor's antigen is unknown. Within one base of it there is no much larger clone, and no base qualities were kept.

Sequences MGHRA (CDR1) and YSYEKL (CDR2) are obtained from the germline V gene. From the cysteine up to the phenylalanine, the CDR3 has a length of 14 residues. CDR3 DNA is the only sequence kept; it has 42 bases, read in frame from the first base. Trimming removed 1 base from V and 4 bases from J, leaving 10 bases between the germline ends. The sequence joins TRBV4-1 to TRBJ1-2, with the D gene not clear enough to name. The specimen was CD4+ T cells from PBMCs cultured with HCoV-NL63 spike peptides, collected after COVID-19 vaccination. Explained via the paper, the cell subset or site label denotes: HCoV-NL63 spike overlapping peptide pool stimulation. The receptor was isolated from a human donor who received a COVID-19 vaccine. The CDR3 in this case is CASSQVTATYGYTF. In nucleotide form, the sequence is TGCGCCAGCAGCCAAGTGACCGCAACCTATGGCTACACCTTC.